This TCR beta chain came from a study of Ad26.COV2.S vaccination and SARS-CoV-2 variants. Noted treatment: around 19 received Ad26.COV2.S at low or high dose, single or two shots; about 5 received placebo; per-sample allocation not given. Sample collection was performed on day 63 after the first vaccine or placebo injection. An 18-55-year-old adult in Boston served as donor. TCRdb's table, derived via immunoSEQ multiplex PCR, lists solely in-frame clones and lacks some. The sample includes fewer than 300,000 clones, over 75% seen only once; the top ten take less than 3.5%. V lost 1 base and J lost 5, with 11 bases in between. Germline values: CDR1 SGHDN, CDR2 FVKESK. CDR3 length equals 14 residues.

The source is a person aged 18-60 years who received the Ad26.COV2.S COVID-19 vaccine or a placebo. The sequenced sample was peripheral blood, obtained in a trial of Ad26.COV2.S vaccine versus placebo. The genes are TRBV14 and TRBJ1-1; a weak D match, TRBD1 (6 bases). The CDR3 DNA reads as TGTGCCAGCAGCCAAGTCCGCCAGGGGACTGAAGCTTTCTTT. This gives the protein CASSQVRQGTEAFF.